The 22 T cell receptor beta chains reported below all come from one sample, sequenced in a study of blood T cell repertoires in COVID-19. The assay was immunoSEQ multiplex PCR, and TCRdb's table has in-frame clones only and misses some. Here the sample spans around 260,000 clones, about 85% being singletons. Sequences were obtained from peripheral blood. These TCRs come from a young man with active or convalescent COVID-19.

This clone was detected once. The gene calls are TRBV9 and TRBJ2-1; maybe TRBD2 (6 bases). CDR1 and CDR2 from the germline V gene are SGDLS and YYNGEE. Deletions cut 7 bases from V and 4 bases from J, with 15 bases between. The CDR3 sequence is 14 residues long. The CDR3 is CASSWGGGYNEQFF. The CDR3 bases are TGTGCCAGCTCTTGGGGAGGCGGGTACAATGAGCAGTTCTTC.

This chain's CDR3 is CATSRDRGGFGNTIYF. DNA of the CDR3: TGTGCCACCAGCAGAGATCGGGGGGGCTTTGGAAACACCATATATTTT. The chain recombines TRBV15 with TRBJ1-3, with D perhaps TRBD1 (6 bases). The CDR3 extends over 16 amino acids. The germline gives CDR1 LNHNV, CDR2 YYDKDF (reference sequence). Trimming left V 0 bases short and J 3 bases short, with 12 bases between.

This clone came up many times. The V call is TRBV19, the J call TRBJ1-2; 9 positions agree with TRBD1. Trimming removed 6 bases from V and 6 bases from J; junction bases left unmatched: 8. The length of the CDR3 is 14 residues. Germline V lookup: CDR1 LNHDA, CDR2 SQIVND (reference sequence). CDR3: CASRNLDRGNGYTF. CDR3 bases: TGTGCCAGTAGGAATCTTGACAGGGGGAATGGCTACACCTTC.

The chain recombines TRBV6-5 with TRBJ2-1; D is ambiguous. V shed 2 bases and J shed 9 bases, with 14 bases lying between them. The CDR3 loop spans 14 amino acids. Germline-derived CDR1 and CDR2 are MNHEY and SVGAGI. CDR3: CASSYKSQHPEQFF. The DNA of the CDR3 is TGTGCCAGCAGTTACAAGTCACAGCATCCTGAGCAGTTCTTC.

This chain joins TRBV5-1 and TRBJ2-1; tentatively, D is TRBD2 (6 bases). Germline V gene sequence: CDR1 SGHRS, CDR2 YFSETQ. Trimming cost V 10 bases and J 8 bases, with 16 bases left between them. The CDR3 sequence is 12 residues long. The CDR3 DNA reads TGCGCCGCTGGGGGGTCGGCCCATGAGCAGTTCTTC. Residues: CAAGGSAHEQFF.

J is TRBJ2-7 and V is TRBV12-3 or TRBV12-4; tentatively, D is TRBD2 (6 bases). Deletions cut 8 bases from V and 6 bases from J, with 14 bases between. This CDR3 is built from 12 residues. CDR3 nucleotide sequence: TGTGCCAGCGGACTACAGGCCAGCGAGCAGTACTTC. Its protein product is CASGLQASEQYF.

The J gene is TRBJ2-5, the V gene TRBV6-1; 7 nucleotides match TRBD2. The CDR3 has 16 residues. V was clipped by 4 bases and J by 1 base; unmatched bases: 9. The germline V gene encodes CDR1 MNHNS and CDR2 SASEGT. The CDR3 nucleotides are TGTGCCAGCAGTGTAAGATTAGCGGGCCTCCAAGAGACCCAGTACTTC. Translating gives CASSVRLAGLQETQYF.

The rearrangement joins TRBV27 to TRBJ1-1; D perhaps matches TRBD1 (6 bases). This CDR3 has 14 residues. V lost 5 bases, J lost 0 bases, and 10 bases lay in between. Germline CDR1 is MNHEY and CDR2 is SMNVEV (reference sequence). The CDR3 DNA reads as TGTGCCAGCAGTCGAGAGGGGGTGAACACTGAAGCTTTCTTT. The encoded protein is CASSREGVNTEAFF.

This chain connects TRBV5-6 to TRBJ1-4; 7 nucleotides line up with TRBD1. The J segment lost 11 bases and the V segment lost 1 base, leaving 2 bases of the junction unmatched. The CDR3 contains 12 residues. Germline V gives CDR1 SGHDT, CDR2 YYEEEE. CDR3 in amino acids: CASSLRTGKLFF. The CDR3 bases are TGTGCCAGCAGCTTGAGGACAGGCAAACTGTTTTTT.

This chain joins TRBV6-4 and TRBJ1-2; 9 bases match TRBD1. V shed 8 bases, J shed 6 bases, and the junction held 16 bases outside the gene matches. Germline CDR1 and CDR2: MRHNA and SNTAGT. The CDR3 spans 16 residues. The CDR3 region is CASGGTGGVRLDGYTF. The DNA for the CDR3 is TGTGCCAGCGGAGGAACAGGGGGCGTAAGATTGGATGGCTACACCTTC.

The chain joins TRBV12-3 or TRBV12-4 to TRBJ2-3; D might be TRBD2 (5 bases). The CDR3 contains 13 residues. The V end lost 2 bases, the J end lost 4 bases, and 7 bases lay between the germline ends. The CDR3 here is CASSLLGADTQYF. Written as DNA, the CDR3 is TGTGCCAGCAGTTTACTCGGGGCAGATACGCAGTATTTT.

This CDR3 is CASSLGIGGATNEKLFF. In DNA, the CDR3 is TGTGCCAGCAGCTTGGGAATAGGCGGCGCAACTAATGAAAAACTGTTTTTT. The genes are TRBV5-5 and TRBJ1-4, with D hard to call. The CDR3 runs to 17 residues. Trimming shortened V by 0 bases and J by 0 bases, and 12 bases separated the two germline ends. CDR1 and CDR2 (germline): SGHKS, YYEKEE (reference sequence). The variable domain in full, completed from reference TRBV5-5 and TRBJ1-4, reads DAGVTQSPTHLIKTRGQQVTLRCSPISGHKSVSWYQQVLGQGPQFIFQYYEKEERGRGNFPDRFSARQFPNYSSELNVNALLLGDSALYLCASSLGIGGATNEKLFFGSGTQLSVL.

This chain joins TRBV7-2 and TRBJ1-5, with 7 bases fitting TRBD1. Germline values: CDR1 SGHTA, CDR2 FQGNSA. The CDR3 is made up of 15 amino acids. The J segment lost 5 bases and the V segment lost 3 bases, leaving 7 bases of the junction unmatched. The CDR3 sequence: CASSFRQGVYQPQHF. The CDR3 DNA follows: TGTGCCAGCAGCTTTCGACAGGGTGTCTATCAGCCCCAGCATTTT.

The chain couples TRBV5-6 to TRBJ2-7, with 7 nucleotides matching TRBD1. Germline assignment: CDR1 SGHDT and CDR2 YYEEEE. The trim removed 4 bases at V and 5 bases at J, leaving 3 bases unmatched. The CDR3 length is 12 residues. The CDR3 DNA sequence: TGTGCCAGCAGCCCCGGACAGGACGAGCAGTACTTC. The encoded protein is CASSPGQDEQYF.

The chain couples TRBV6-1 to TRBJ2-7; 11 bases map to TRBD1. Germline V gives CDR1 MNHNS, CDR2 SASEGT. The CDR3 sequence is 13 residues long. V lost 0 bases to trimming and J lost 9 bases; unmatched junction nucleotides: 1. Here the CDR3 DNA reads TGTGCCAGCAGTGAAGCTGGGACAGGGGGGCAGTACTTC. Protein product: CASSEAGTGGQYF.

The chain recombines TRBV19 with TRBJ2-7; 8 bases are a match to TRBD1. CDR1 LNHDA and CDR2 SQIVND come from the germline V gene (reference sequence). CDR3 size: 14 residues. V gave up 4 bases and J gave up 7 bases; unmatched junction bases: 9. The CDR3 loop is CASSKGQDIREQYF. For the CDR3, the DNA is TGTGCCAGTAGTAAGGGACAGGATATTAGGGAGCAGTACTTC.

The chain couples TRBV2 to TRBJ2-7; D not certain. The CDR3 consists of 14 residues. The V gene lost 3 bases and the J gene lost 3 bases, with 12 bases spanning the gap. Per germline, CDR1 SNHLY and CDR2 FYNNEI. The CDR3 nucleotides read TGTGCCAGCAGTGATGTACACCCTGACTACGAGCAGTACTTC. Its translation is CASSDVHPDYEQYF.

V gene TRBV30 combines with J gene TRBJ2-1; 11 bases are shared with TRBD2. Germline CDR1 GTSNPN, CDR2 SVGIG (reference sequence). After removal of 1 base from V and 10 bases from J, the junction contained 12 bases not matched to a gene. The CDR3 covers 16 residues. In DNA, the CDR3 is TGTGCCTGGAGTGCGGTAGCGGGGGGGCCGGTGGACGAGCAGTTCTTC. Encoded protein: CAWSAVAGGPVDEQFF.

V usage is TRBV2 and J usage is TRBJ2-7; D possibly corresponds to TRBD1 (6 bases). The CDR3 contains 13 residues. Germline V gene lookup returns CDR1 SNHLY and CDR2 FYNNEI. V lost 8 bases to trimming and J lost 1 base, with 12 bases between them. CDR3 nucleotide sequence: TGTGCCAGCGCACAGGGTTGGTCCTACGAGCAGTACTTC. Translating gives CASAQGWSYEQYF.

For the CDR3, the DNA is TGTGCCAGCAGCTTAGTCAGCCCGGGGGAGCAGTTCTTC. This codes for CASSLVSPGEQFF. This chain uses TRBV7-6 with TRBJ2-1, with TRBD2 as a possible D gene (5 bases). The germline V gene encodes CDR1 SGHVS and CDR2 FNYEAQ. This CDR3 is built from 13 residues. Between the trimmed V and J ends, which lost 1 base and 10 bases, there was a span of 11 bases.

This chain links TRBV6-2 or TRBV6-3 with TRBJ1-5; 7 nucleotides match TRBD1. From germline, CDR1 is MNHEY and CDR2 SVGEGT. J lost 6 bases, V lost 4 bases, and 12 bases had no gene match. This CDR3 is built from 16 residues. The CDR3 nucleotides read TGTGCCAGCAGTTCCCGTCAGGGGGTTATCAGTCAGCCCCAGCATTTT. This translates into CASSSRQGVISQPQHF.

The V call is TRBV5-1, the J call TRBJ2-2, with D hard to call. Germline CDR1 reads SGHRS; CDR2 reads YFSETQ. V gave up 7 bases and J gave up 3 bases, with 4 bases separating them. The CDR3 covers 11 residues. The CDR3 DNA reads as TGCGCCAGCCAGGACACCGGGGAGCTGTTTTTT. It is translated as CASQDTGELFF.